This TCR beta chain derives from a study of response to subunit inactivated influenza vaccine. Findings and caveats of the study: Authors proposed each seasonal influenza vaccination draws in few new T cells.

Comments on this clonotype: Antigen: not known.

Each CDR3 protein is one row after TCRdb ran MiXCR on the RT-PCR reads. The data show about 700,000 distinct CDR3 sequences, with 13% to 15% seen just once and 7.5% to 8% held by the top ten. The ends lost 0 bases at V and 14 bases at J; junction bases unmatched: 3. CDR1 and CDR2 (germline): SGHVS, FQNEAQ. CDR3 length: 12 residues. The chain carries TRBV7-8 and TRBJ2-1, with 8 nucleotides matching TRBD1. This receptor was obtained from a man between 50 and 59 years old who received an inactivated influenza vaccine. Specimen: PBMCs from blood, collected 14 days before vaccination. The CDR3 spells CASSLAAGGKFF. For the CDR3, the DNA is TGTGCCAGCAGCTTAGCTGCAGGGGGCAAGTTCTTC.